This TCR beta chain was sequenced during a study of shared clonotypes between healthy human individuals. The repertoire was sequenced with immunoSEQ multiplex PCR; TCRdb's copy has only in-frame clones and lacks some. The sample yields 1,400,000 or so clones, around 98.5% seen once. Germline trimming cut 4 bases from V and 6 bases from J; bases unmatched to any gene: 3. The CDR3 extends over 13 amino acids. Germline V gives CDR1 SGDLS, CDR2 YYNGEE. None of the donors, who were healthy HIV-negative adults, had recently had acute infections or vaccinations. From CD4+ cells came CD45RA+ naive and CD45RA-negative memory subsets.

The sequence was obtained from a man under 40 in good health. Sequenced input: naive CD4+ T cells sorted from blood. Stated subset: CD45RA+ positively selected. This chain joins TRBV9 and TRBJ2-1, with 8 nucleotides matching TRBD2. The CDR3 nucleotides read TGTGCCAGCAGCCGGGAGGGGGGCAATGAGCAGTTCTTC. This encodes CASSREGGNEQFF. Drawing the rest from reference TRBV9 and TRBJ2-1, the complete variable domain is DSGVTQTPKHLITATGQRVTLRCSPRSGDLSVYWYQQSLDQGLQFLIQYYNGEERAKGNILERFSAQQFPDLHSELNLSSLELGDSALYFCASSREGGNEQFFGPGTRLTVL.